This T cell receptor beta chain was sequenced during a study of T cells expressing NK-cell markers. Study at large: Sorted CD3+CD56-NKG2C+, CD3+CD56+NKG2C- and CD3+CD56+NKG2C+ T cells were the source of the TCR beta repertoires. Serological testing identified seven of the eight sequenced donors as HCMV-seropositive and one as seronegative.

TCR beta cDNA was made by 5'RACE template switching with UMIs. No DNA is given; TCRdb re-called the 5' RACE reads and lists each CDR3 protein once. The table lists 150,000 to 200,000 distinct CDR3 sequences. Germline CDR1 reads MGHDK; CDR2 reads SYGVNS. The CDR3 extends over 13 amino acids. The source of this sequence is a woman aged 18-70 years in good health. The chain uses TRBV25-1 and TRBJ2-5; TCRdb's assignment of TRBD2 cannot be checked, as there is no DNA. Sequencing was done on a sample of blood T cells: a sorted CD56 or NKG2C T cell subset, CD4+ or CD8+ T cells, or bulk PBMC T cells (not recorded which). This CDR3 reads CASSTAGGETQYF.